The 8 T cell receptor beta chains in this list originate from one sample, sequenced in a study of T cell changes during pregnancy in multiple sclerosis. Profiling relied on immunoSEQ multiplex PCR, and the TCRdb table lists in-frame clones only, not all of them. Of 80,000 to 130,000 clones detected, roughly 93% appear once; the ten largest clones hold 0.7% to 0.9%. The sequencing used peripheral blood, collected before pregnancy. The origin of the receptors is a female donor with multiple sclerosis, enrolled in a pregnancy study.

This chain joins TRBV5-4 and TRBJ2-2; 9 nucleotides match TRBD2. The CDR3 contains 18 residues. CDR1 is SGHNT and CDR2 is YYREEE in the germline V gene (reference sequence). V gave up 2 bases and J gave up 3 bases; unmatched junction bases: 11. The CDR3 sequence: CASSLGFGAGGDTGELFF. CDR3 sequence (DNA): TGTGCCAGCAGCTTAGGGTTCGGCGCGGGAGGGGACACCGGGGAGCTGTTTTTT.

The rearrangement links TRBV10-1 to TRBJ2-1, with 8 bases identical to TRBD2. The trim removed 0 bases at V and 8 bases at J, leaving 9 bases unmatched. The germline gives CDR1 WNHNN, CDR2 SYGVQD (reference sequence). The CDR3 consists of 16 residues. The CDR3 is CASSESRAGGFDEQFF. The DNA of the CDR3 is TGCGCCAGCAGTGAGTCTAGGGCGGGAGGTTTCGATGAGCAGTTCTTC.

V and J are TRBV6-6 and TRBJ1-5, with D possibly TRBD1 on 5 matching bases. CDR3 length: 14 residues. Germline lookup yields CDR1 MNHNY and CDR2 SVGAGI (reference sequence). Trimming cost V 0 bases and J 7 bases, with 10 bases left between them. This CDR3 is CASSYSGQGQPQHF. The CDR3 nucleotides read TGTGCCAGCAGTTACTCCGGACAAGGACAGCCCCAGCATTTT.

The chain has TRBV19 and TRBJ2-5, with D possibly TRBD1 on 6 matching bases. The V end was cut by 3 bases, the J end by 5 bases, with 10 bases between. CDR1 and CDR2 (germline): LNHDA, SQIVND (reference sequence). CDR3 length: 13 amino acids. The CDR3 loop reads CASSIVQGETQYF. The CDR3 nucleotides read TGTGCCAGTAGTATCGTTCAGGGGGAGACCCAGTACTTC.

The CDR3 protein is CASSLRRGREAFF. The CDR3 DNA reads as TGTGCCAGCAGCTTAAGACGAGGCCGGGAAGCTTTCTTT. The chain has TRBV7-2 and TRBJ1-1; D not resolved. Germline V gene lookup returns CDR1 SGHTA and CDR2 FQGNSA. The CDR3 spans 13 residues. The V end was cut by 2 bases, the J end by 8 bases, with 12 bases between.

The V and J genes are TRBV10-3 and TRBJ2-7, with TRBD2 identical over 11 bases. This CDR3 has 16 residues. Germline CDR1 ENHRY, CDR2 SYGVKD. The junction had 7 bases not matched to a gene; V was cut back by 6 bases and J by 0 bases. CDR3 sequence: CAISDGSGRVSYEQYF. DNA for the CDR3: TGTGCCATCAGCGACGGTAGCGGGAGGGTCTCCTACGAGCAGTACTTC.

The genes are TRBV27 and TRBJ1-5; tentative D call: TRBD1 (6 bases). Between the trimmed V and J ends, which lost 2 bases and 4 bases, there was a span of 9 bases. CDR1 MNHEY and CDR2 SMNVEV come from the germline V gene (reference sequence). This CDR3 region has 14 residues. The CDR3 DNA is TGTGCCAGCAGTTTAAACAGGGTTAATCAGCCCCAGCATTTT. Translated: CASSLNRVNQPQHF.

The V gene is TRBV28, the J gene TRBJ2-7, with 10 positions matching TRBD1. The CDR3 consists of 16 residues. The germline V gene encodes CDR1 MDHEN and CDR2 SYDVKM. After removal of 6 bases from V and 1 base from J, the junction contained 9 bases not matched to a gene. CDR3 residues: CASRSSRTGGSYEQYF. Written as DNA, the CDR3 is TGTGCCAGCAGGTCATCCCGGACAGGGGGATCCTACGAGCAGTACTTC.